This is a list of T cell receptor beta chains from one sample in a study of T cells in Graves' hyperthyroidism and ophthalmopathy. From the multiplex PCR reads, TCRdb called clonotypes with MiXCR, one entry per CDR3 protein. The table lists 560,000 or so distinct CDR3 sequences, just under 20% of them singletons. The sequenced material came from blood. The receptors derive from a man in his forties or fifties with Graves' ophthalmopathy. The conserved cysteine and the conserved F or W are not part of the CDR3 here. For some rows the clone size is stated as once, few or many, or as a class when expanded; others skip it.

TRBJ1-1	TRBV30	-	AWSVEAAF
TRBJ2-1	TRBV7-8	few	ASSFRLAGLYNEQF
TRBJ1-1	TRBV28	-	ASSETEAF
TRBJ2-2	TRBV28	few	ASFSSGGRRTGELF
TRBJ2-7	TRBV6-5	many	ASSYSGTYEQY
TRBJ2-3	TRBV28	few	ASSSPRDRGTDTQY
TRBJ2-3	TRBV3-1	many	ASSQGLAGFTDTQY
TRBJ1-5	TRBV20-1	many	SASRRAGQPQH
TRBJ2-3	TRBV14	-	ASSDTGSNTDTQY
TRBJ2-2	TRBV7-6	many	ASSLRLGELF
TRBJ1-3	TRBV7-9	few	ASSLLESGNTIY
TRBJ2-3	TRBV11-2	many	ASSLDLQRDTQY
TRBJ2-7	TRBV30	many	AWGLAGRGEQY
TRBJ1-5	TRBV6-2/TRBV6-3	many	ASSLTAGNQPQH
TRBJ2-5	TRBV18	many	ASSPTEGETQY
TRBJ2-1	TRBV14	few	ASSQTLVNEQF
TRBJ1-6	TRBV6-2/TRBV6-3	many	ASSLGGHISPLH
TRBJ1-5	TRBV20-1	few	SARRTGSQPQH
TRBJ2-7	TRBV6-2/TRBV6-3	many	ASIPMGQSYEQY
TRBJ2-1	TRBV3-1	few	ASSQFPISYNEQF
TRBJ1-1	TRBV5-1	many	ASSLGGLAEAF
TRBJ1-1	TRBV6-2/TRBV6-3	many	ASSTSRQGKNTEAF
TRBJ2-1	TRBV28	many	ASSTPGLQVGTSGKRSYNEQF
TRBJ2-2	TRBV29-1	-	SVGDRDSYTGELF
TRBJ2-1	TRBV7-2	many	ASSVRDYYNEQF
TRBJ2-3	TRBV27	-	ASSLSGIGTGNVNTQY
TRBJ2-1	TRBV2	-	ASKQTSGINEQF
TRBJ2-3	TRBV14	-	ASSHAGDTDTQY
TRBJ2-7	TRBV28	-	ASTPSYEQY
TRBJ2-1	TRBV7-9	-	ASSLHSQF
TRBJ1-1	TRBV7-8	few	ASSLRETHWLNTEAF
TRBJ1-6	TRBV28	-	ASSYSRGLNSPLH
TRBJ2-3	TRBV2	-	ASGEGCTDTQY
TRBJ2-2	TRBV7-9	-	ASRPSGGITGELF
TRBJ2-1	TRBV11-2	few	ASSRRVGGAYNEQF
TRBJ2-5	TRBV20-1	few	SATSGSRETQY
TRBJ2-1	TRBV20-1	many	SAKGLAGGYNEQF
TRBJ1-4	TRBV28	few	ASSNSPTTNEKLF
TRBJ2-7	TRBV3-1	few	ASSQGAGVEEQY
TRBJ2-1	TRBV18	-	ASSPSRTSGDNEQF
TRBJ1-1	TRBV19	-	ASSIPQEVPEAF
TRBJ1-6	TRBV27	few	ASGTSGSSYNSPLH
TRBJ2-1	TRBV25-1	-	ASSEIGAGVQNEQF
TRBJ2-5	TRBV5-1	few	ASSPGQGGKTQY
TRBJ2-2	TRBV3-1	many	ASSPPSTGELF
TRBJ1-5	TRBV19	few	ASSVRPSSNQPQH
TRBJ2-3	TRBV27	many	ASSLAASGTDTQY
TRBJ2-3	TRBV6-5	few	ASSYRDRVADTQY
TRBJ2-1	TRBV5-6	few	ASSLIPGLDIDEQF
TRBJ2-1	TRBV5-1	few	ASSPGTGGSNEQF
TRBJ2-7	TRBV28	-	ASQTSGHYEQY
TRBJ1-5	TRBV28	-	ASSSYRDQPQH
TRBJ1-2	TRBV6-1	-	ASSPGVEGYT
TRBJ1-2	TRBV6-1	-	ASSPFQTGNREGGYT